The clone carrying this T cell receptor (beta chain) was picked up many times. One junction end does not reproduce the germline sequence, and a read error may be involved. MiXCR, applied by TCRdb to the PCR reads, yields one record per CDR3 protein. The sample has some 9,800 distinct CDR3 sequences, 25% to 30% seen once. This record comes from a study of immune characterization of retroperitoneal liposarcoma. The germline V gene has CDR1 SSHAT and CDR2 FNYEAQ (reference sequence). The CDR3 runs 12 residues. The chain links TRBV7-7 to TRBJ1-2; D not resolved. The source material was tumor tissue. The TCR originated in a female donor with retroperitoneal liposarcoma. The CDR3 DNA is TGTGCTAGCAGCTCCCGGGGCTATGGCTACACCTTC. This gives the protein CASSSRGYGYTF.